The text below deals with one T cell receptor (beta chain). These data are taken from a study of blood T cell repertoires in COVID-19. Germline lookup yields CDR1 MDHEN and CDR2 SYDVKM. The CDR3 contains 13 residues. V lost 6 bases and J 3 bases, leaving 9 bases between the germline ends. Authors' data handling: Quantification of nucleated cells was approximated via reference gene primer amplification. The table came from immunoSEQ multiplex PCR; TCRdb's copy has only in-frame clones and leaves some out. The D gene and trimming were derived from the DNA, and the V and J assignments and clone size from that table. The profile shows around 200,000 clones, roughly nine tenths of them singletons.

The chain carries TRBV28 and TRBJ2-1, with D unclear. The sample taken for sequencing was PBMCs or T cells enriched from blood (not recorded which). The sequence was collected from a middle-aged woman with acute COVID-19. The CDR3 nucleotides read TGTGCCAGCAGAGATCAGGACTACAATGAGCAGTTCTTC. It specifies CASRDQDYNEQFF.